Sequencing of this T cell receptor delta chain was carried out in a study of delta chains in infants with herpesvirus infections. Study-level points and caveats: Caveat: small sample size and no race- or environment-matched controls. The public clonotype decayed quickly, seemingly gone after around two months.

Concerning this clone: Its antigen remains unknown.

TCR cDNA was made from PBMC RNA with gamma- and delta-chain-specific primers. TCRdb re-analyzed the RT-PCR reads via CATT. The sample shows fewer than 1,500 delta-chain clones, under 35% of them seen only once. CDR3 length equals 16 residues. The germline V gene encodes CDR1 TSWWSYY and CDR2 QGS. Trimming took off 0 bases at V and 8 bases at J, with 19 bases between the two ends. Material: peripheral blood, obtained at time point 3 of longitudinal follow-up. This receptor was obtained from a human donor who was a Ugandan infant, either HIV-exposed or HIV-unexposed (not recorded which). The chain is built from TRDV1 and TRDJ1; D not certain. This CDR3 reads CALGELWFRGHCKLIF. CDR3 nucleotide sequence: TGTGCTCTTGGGGAACTATGGTTCAGGGGTCACTGCAAACTCATCTTT.